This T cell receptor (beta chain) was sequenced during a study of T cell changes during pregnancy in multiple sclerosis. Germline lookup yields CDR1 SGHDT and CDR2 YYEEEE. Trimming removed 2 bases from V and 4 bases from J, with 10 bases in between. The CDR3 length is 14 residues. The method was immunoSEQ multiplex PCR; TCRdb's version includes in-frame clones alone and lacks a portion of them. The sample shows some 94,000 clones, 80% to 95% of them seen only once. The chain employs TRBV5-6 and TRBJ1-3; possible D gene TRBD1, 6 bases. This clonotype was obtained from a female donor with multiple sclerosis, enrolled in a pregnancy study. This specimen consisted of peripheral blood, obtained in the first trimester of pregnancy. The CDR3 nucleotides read TGTGCCAGCAGCTTAACAGGGCCGGGAAACACCATATATTTT. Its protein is CASSLTGPGNTIYF.